This TCR beta chain comes out of a study of shared clonotypes between healthy human individuals. About this clone itself: Its antigen is not known. This sample also contains other DNA sequences that code for the same CDR3.

Overall study results and limits: Generally, naive subsets (rather than memory subsets) showed larger estimated richness. Shared clonotypes: roughly 4.7% naive CD4, about 4% naive CD8, about 2.2% memory CD4, approximately 0.37% memory CD8. Non-shared clonotypes had lower generation probabilities than those shared by all four donors.

Splitting the CD4+ cells yielded a CD45RA+ naive subset and a CD45RA-negative memory subset. Profiled with immunoSEQ multiplex PCR; TCRdb holds only in-frame clones, not every one. Of around 1.4 million clones listed, less than 99% are singletons. CDR3 length: 14 residues. Germline CDR1 is SGDLS and CDR2 is YYNGEE. The ends were cut back, 0 bases at V and 1 base at J, with 8 bases in the middle. The receptor's source is a young man in good health. This rearrangement joins TRBV9 to TRBJ2-7, with unresolved D. Specimen: naive CD4+ T cells sorted from blood. The subset here: CD45RA+ positively selected. The CDR3 nucleotides are TGTGCCAGCAGCGTAGATTGGGGTTCCTACGAGCAGTACTTC. This gives the protein CASSVDWGSYEQYF.